The 8 T cell receptor beta chains listed next were all sequenced from one sample in a study of post-analysis software for immune sequencing data. Whole-study results and caveats: There were a few TRBV segments more frequent in patients than controls, and TRBV5-6, TRBV5-1 and TRBV20-1 were among them.

Antigens of these TCRs are unknown. Unique molecular identifiers were built into the TCR beta cDNA libraries. Each CDR3 protein gets one entry after TCRdb re-called the PCR reads with MiXCR. The sample consists of about 460,000 distinct CDR3 sequences, over 35% of them appearing once. The sample consisted of blood. These receptors were obtained from a girl between 5 and 17 years old with multiple sclerosis.

The table lists this clonotype with a few counts. This chain links TRBV5-1 with TRBJ2-1, with 7 nucleotides matching TRBD2. The V and J ends lost 4 bases and 0 bases, in that order; junction bases with no gene match: 10. The CDR3 has 17 residues. Germline lookup yields CDR1 SGHRS and CDR2 YFSETQ. In nucleotides, the CDR3 is TGCGCCAGCAGCCGATCTATGCCTAGCGGCTCCTACAATGAGCAGTTCTTC. Its translation is CASSRSMPSGSYNEQFF.

This clonotype was detected only a few times. CDR3 residues: CSARDRANAGYNEQFF. CDR3 bases: TGCAGTGCTAGAGATCGGGCTAATGCGGGGTACAATGAGCAGTTCTTC. The gene calls are TRBV20-1 and TRBJ2-1; tentatively, D is TRBD2 (6 bases). There are 16 residues in the CDR3. V was shortened by 0 bases and J by 4 bases, with 16 bases between the two germline ends. The germline CDR1 and CDR2 sequences are DFQATT and SNEGSKA (reference sequence).

In this sample, this clonotype turned up a few times. The chain joins TRBV9 to TRBJ1-6; possible D gene TRBD1, 5 bases. Germline values: CDR1 SGDLS, CDR2 YYNGEE. Trimming shortened V by 4 bases and J by 6 bases, and 11 bases separated the two germline ends. The CDR3 has 14 amino acids. The CDR3 region is CASSPAGANSPLHF. CDR3 sequence (DNA): TGTGCCAGCAGCCCCGCCGGGGCTAATTCACCCCTCCACTTT.

The chain joins TRBV20-1 to TRBJ2-5; a weak D match, TRBD2 (5 bases). V was shortened by 1 base and J by 3 bases, with 15 bases between the two germline ends. Germline-derived CDR1 and CDR2 are DFQATT and SNEGSKA (reference sequence). The CDR3 spans 15 residues. Written as DNA, the CDR3 is TGCAGTGCTAGAGCGCCGGCAGCCGGGGAAGAGACCCAGTACTTC. It specifies CSARAPAAGEETQYF.

V is TRBV10-3 and J is TRBJ2-6; maybe TRBD1 (6 bases). The CDR3 totals 18 residues. Germline V gene data show CDR1 as ENHRY and CDR2 as SYGVKD. V lost 4 bases and J 0 bases, leaving 16 bases between the germline ends. The CDR3 coding sequence is TGTGCCATCAGTGGTCGGGCAGGGGAATACTCTGGGGCCAACGTCCTGACTTTC. This sequence encodes CAISGRAGEYSGANVLTF.

The V gene is TRBV7-8, the J gene TRBJ2-7; D unclear. The germline gives CDR1 SGHVS, CDR2 FQNEAQ. The germline V and J ends were trimmed by 5 bases and 4 bases, with 18 bases remaining between them. CDR3 length equals 15 residues. The CDR3 protein is CASSLPGYGVYEQYF. CDR3 nucleotide sequence: TGTGCCAGCAGCCTCCCCGGGTATGGGGTATACGAGCAGTACTTC. Combining the CDR3 with reference TRBV7-8 and TRBJ2-7 gives the whole variable domain GAGVSQSPRYKVAKRGQDVALRCDPISGHVSLFWYQQALGQGPEFLTYFQNEAQLDKSGLPSDRFFAERPEGSVSTLKIQRTQQEDSAVYLCASSLPGYGVYEQYFGPGTRLTVT.

CDR3 in amino acids: CASTDRGSNQPQHF. The DNA for the CDR3 is TGTGCCAGTACGGACAGGGGAAGCAATCAGCCCCAGCATTTT. The rearrangement joins TRBV28 to TRBJ1-5; 9 bases map to TRBD1. CDR1 and CDR2 (germline): MDHEN, SYDVKM. The ends lost 9 bases at V and 1 base at J; junction bases unmatched: 4. The CDR3 totals 14 residues.

This clonotype was counted only a few times. This sequence joins TRBV3-1 and TRBJ2-3, with D uncertain. Deletions cut 4 bases from V and 2 bases from J, with 22 bases between. The CDR3 loop spans 18 amino acids. Germline CDR1 is LGHDT and CDR2 is YNNKEL (reference sequence). Written as DNA, the CDR3 is TGTGCCAGCAGCCGAGAGGACCCGAGGCGGAGCCACACAGATACGCAGTATTTT. Translation gives CASSREDPRRSHTDTQYF.